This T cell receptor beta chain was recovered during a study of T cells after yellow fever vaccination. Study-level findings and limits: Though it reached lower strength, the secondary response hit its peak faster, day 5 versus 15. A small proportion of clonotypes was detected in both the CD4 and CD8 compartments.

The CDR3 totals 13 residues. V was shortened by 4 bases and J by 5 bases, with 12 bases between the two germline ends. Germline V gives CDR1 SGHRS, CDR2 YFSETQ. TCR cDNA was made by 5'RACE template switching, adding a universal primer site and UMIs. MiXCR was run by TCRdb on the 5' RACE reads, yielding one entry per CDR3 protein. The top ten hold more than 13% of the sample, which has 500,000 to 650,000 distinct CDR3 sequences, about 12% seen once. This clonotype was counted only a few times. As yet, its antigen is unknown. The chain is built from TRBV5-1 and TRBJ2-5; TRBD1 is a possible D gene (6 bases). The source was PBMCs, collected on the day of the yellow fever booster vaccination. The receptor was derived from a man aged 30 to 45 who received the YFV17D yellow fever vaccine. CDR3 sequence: CASSIGTPETQYF. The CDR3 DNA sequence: TGCGCCAGCAGCATCGGGACACCGGAGACCCAGTACTTC.